The 21 T cell receptor beta chains given below trace back to one sample, sequenced in a study of blood T cells in healthy people across ages. The second PCR ran about 6 to 12 cycles with a sample-barcoded 5' primer and J-beta primers. MiXCR, applied by TCRdb to the 5' RACE reads, yields one record per CDR3 protein. The table has approximately 780,000 distinct CDR3 sequences, around 25% seen once; the top ten hold 2.5% to 3.5%. The same data also went into a second study, on T cells of mothers and their children.

Sequencing was performed on blood. These receptors all come from a boy younger than 18 in good health.

There are a few counts of this clonotype. This chain uses TRBV27 with TRBJ1-2; 7 nucleotides agree with TRBD1. The CDR3 consists of 14 residues. Germline assignment: CDR1 MNHEY and CDR2 SMNVEV (reference sequence). V shed 5 bases and J 5 bases; nucleotides not matched to a gene: 8. The DNA for the CDR3 is TGTGCCAGCAGTCATGGACAGGAAAAGTATGGCTACACCTTC. Protein sequence: CASSHGQEKYGYTF.

This sequence joins TRBV2 and TRBJ2-2, with 10 bases matching TRBD1. The length of the CDR3 is 13 residues. V was clipped by 11 bases and J by 6 bases; unmatched bases: 6. Germline CDR1 and CDR2: SNHLY and FYNNEI. The CDR3 coding sequence is TGTGCCGGTTCCGGACAGGGGGCCGGGGAGCTGTTTTTT. It is translated as CAGSGQGAGELFF.

This clonotype has only a few counts. This chain connects TRBV10-3 to TRBJ2-7; D is uncertain. Germline CDR1 ENHRY, CDR2 SYGVKD. The V and J ends lost 8 bases and 0 bases respectively, with 8 bases between them. The CDR3 runs 12 residues. The CDR3 is CAIQHPSYEQYF. CDR3 sequence (DNA): TGTGCCATCCAGCATCCCTCCTACGAGCAGTACTTC.

This chain joins TRBV7-6 and TRBJ2-5, with TRBD2 matching over 7 bases. V shed 4 bases and J 4 bases; nucleotides not matched to a gene: 6. CDR1 and CDR2 from the germline V gene are SGHVS and FNYEAQ. The CDR3 loop spans 14 amino acids. The CDR3 protein is CASSSQAGRETQYF. CDR3 bases: TGTGCCAGCAGCTCCCAAGCGGGGCGAGAGACCCAGTACTTC.

The chain has TRBV3-1 and TRBJ2-6; D call uncertain. The CDR3 covers 17 residues. Looked up from germline, CDR1 is LGHDT and CDR2 is YNNKEL (reference sequence). Deletions cut 3 bases from V and 2 bases from J, with 14 bases between. CDR3 coding DNA: TGTGCCAGCAGCCAGGTGATCGGTACCCCTGGGGCCAACGTCCTGACTTTC. Amino acids: CASSQVIGTPGANVLTF.

In its sample, this clonotype was seen a few times. The chain carries TRBV30 and TRBJ1-5; no clear D. The germline V gene encodes CDR1 GTSNPN and CDR2 SVGIG (reference sequence). CDR3 length equals 13 residues. The V end was cut by 0 bases, the J end by 5 bases, with 8 bases between. The CDR3 loop reads CAWSVRKDQPQHF. The CDR3 DNA reads as TGTGCCTGGAGTGTAAGGAAGGATCAGCCCCAGCATTTT. Complete variable domain (other parts from reference TRBV30 and TRBJ1-5): SQTIHQWPATLVQPVGSPLSLECTVEGTSNPNLYWYRQAAGRGLQLLFYSVGIGQISSEVPQNLSASRPQDRQFILSSKKLLLSDSGFYLCAWSVRKDQPQHFGDGTRLSIL.

The J gene is TRBJ2-5, the V gene TRBV6-5, with D maybe TRBD1 (6 bases). V gave up 3 bases and J gave up 3 bases, with 17 bases separating them. CDR1 and CDR2 (germline): MNHEY, SVGAGI. This CDR3 contains 16 residues. CDR3 DNA sequence: TGTGCCAGCAGTTATTACCCCCAGGGGACAAAAGAGACCCAGTACTTC. It is translated as CASSYYPQGTKETQYF.

J is TRBJ2-5 and V is TRBV6-5, with a weak D call TRBD2 (6 bases). Trimming took off 2 bases at V and 2 bases at J, with 18 bases between the two ends. Germline-derived CDR1 and CDR2 are MNHEY and SVGAGI. This CDR3 contains 17 residues. The CDR3 loop reads CASSYLTVSGEQETQYF. In DNA form, the CDR3 reads TGTGCCAGCAGTTACCTTACTGTATCGGGGGAACAAGAGACCCAGTACTTC.

The V and J genes are TRBV11-3 and TRBJ2-5; the D gene is possibly TRBD2 (7 bases). The better agreement between TRBJ2-1 and the DNA end casts doubt on the J call. The CDR3 spans 16 residues. The V gene's germline CDR1 is SGHNT and CDR2 YENEEA. The CDR3 DNA follows: TGTGCCAGCAGCTTAGATAGTGGGGGGGCGGGCAATGAGCAGTTCTTC. Amino acid sequence: CASSLDSGGAGNEQFF.

The genes are TRBV5-1 and TRBJ1-1, with TRBD1 matching 8 bases. This CDR3 contains 15 residues. Germline CDR1 is SGHRS and CDR2 is YFSETQ. The trim removed 2 bases at V and 3 bases at J, leaving 6 bases unmatched. As DNA, the CDR3 is TGCGCCAGCAGCTTCGGACAGGGAAGAGACACTGAAGCTTTCTTT. Its protein product is CASSFGQGRDTEAFF.

The CDR3 is CASSPQRLEETQYF. DNA for the CDR3: TGTGCCAGCAGTCCCCAGAGACTAGAAGAGACCCAGTACTTC. V gene TRBV28 combines with J gene TRBJ2-5, with D perhaps TRBD2 (6 bases). CDR1 is MDHEN and CDR2 is SYDVKM in the germline V gene. The CDR3 is 14 amino acids. The germline V and J ends were trimmed by 5 bases and 3 bases, with 13 bases remaining between them. Full variable domain (remainder filled in from reference TRBV28 and TRBJ2-5): DVKVTQSSRYLVKRTGEKVFLECVQDMDHENMFWYRQDPGLGLRLIYFSYDVKMKEKGDIPEGYSVSREKKERFSLILESASTNQTSMYLCASSPQRLEETQYFGPGTRLLVL.

The chain recombines TRBV20-1 with TRBJ2-7, with D unclear. The germline V and J ends were trimmed by 6 bases and 0 bases, with 15 bases remaining between them. Germline V lookup: CDR1 DFQATT, CDR2 SNEGSKA (reference sequence). This CDR3 is built from 14 residues. The CDR3 nucleotides are TGCAGTGCGCCGTGGGCCGGCGGCTCCTACGAGCAGTACTTC. Translation gives CSAPWAGGSYEQYF.

V and J are TRBV3-1 and TRBJ2-5, with D perhaps matching TRBD2 (6 bases). V lost 4 bases, J lost 1 base, and 10 bases lay in between. CDR1 is LGHDT and CDR2 is YNNKEL in the germline V gene (reference sequence). The CDR3 totals 14 residues. Here the CDR3 DNA reads TGTGCCAGCAGCCTTCTAGCGATCCAAGAGACCCAGTACTTC. Translation: CASSLLAIQETQYF.

V and J are TRBV19 and TRBJ2-1; TRBD2 matches 12 bases. This CDR3 region has 16 residues. V shed 5 bases, J shed 9 bases, and the junction held 11 bases outside the gene matches. CDR1 LNHDA and CDR2 SQIVND come from the germline V gene (reference sequence). The DNA of the CDR3 is TGTGCCAGTAGTTGGACTAGCGGGGTTGGTTTAGGTGAGCAGTTCTTC. Its protein is CASSWTSGVGLGEQFF.

This clonotype appeared a few times. The chain employs TRBV5-1 and TRBJ1-4; TRBD1 is a possible D gene (6 bases). Germline V gene lookup returns CDR1 SGHRS and CDR2 YFSETQ. There are 15 residues in the CDR3. Trimming removed 3 bases at V and 4 bases at J, with 13 bases between. The CDR3 loop is CASSSATGINEKLFF. The CDR3 DNA follows: TGCGCCAGCAGCTCCGCCACAGGGATTAATGAAAAACTGTTTTTT.

This clonotype has at least ten counts. One end of the junction fails to match germline, which may point to a read error. The chain recombines TRBV12-3 or TRBV12-4 with TRBJ1-2; TRBD1 might be the D (5 bases). The CDR3 runs to 12 residues. CDR3 residues: CASSLGAYGYTF. The CDR3 DNA reads TGTGCCAGCAGCTTAGGGGCCTATGGCTACACCTTC.

This clonotype occurred a few times. The chain couples TRBV5-1 to TRBJ2-5, with 11 bases matching TRBD2. The CDR3 length is 17 residues. Germline trimming cut 2 bases from V and 4 bases from J; bases unmatched to any gene: 10. The germline V gene has CDR1 SGHRS and CDR2 YFSETQ. CDR3 protein: CASSFGLTSGVGETQYF. DNA of the CDR3: TGCGCCAGCAGCTTTGGTCTGACTAGCGGGGTTGGAGAGACCCAGTACTTC. Using reference TRBV5-1 and TRBJ2-5 for the parts outside the CDR3, the full variable domain is KAGVTQTPRYLIKTRGQQVTLSCSPISGHRSVSWYQQTPGQGLQFLFEYFSETQRNKGNFPGRFSGRQFSNSRSEMNVSTLELGDSALYLCASSFGLTSGVGETQYFGPGTRLLVL.

The chain couples TRBV11-2 to TRBJ2-1; 9 bases fit TRBD1. The V gene end was trimmed by 5 bases and the J gene end by 5 bases; junction bases not matched to a gene: 16. This CDR3 is built from 18 residues. Per germline, CDR1 SGHAT and CDR2 FQNNGV. CDR3 nucleotide sequence: TGTGCCAGCAGCACTAGTCCCTCGGGACAGGGAGTAGACAATGAGCAGTTCTTC. Translating gives CASSTSPSGQGVDNEQFF.

This clonotype came up a few times. In DNA form, the CDR3 reads TGTGCCAGCAGCCTCCGGGGGAGCTCCTATAATTCACCCCTCCACTTT. Translating it yields CASSLRGSSYNSPLHF. The rearrangement joins TRBV7-9 to TRBJ1-6; D perhaps matches TRBD1 (5 bases). CDR1 and CDR2 from the germline V gene are SEHNR and FQNEAQ (reference sequence). The CDR3 totals 16 residues. Trimming pared 5 bases from V and 0 bases from J, leaving 11 bases between.

The chain has TRBV5-1 and TRBJ1-2; 7 nucleotides agree with TRBD1. Germline lookup yields CDR1 SGHRS and CDR2 YFSETQ. There are 13 residues in the CDR3. V lost 0 bases and J lost 8; bases outside the gene matches: 4. CDR3 sequence reads: CASSLDRGFGYTF. DNA of the CDR3: TGCGCCAGCAGCTTGGACAGGGGCTTCGGCTACACCTTC.

The chain employs TRBV28 and TRBJ2-5, with D possibly being TRBD1 (6 bases). The end of the DNA fits TRBJ2-7 better, so the J call may be wrong. Per the germline V gene, CDR1 is MDHEN and CDR2 is SYDVKM. The CDR3 is 14 amino acids. CDR3 bases: TGTGCCAGCAGTTTCCGAGGGGGATCGGACGAGCAGTACTTC. This gives the protein CASSFRGGSDEQYF.